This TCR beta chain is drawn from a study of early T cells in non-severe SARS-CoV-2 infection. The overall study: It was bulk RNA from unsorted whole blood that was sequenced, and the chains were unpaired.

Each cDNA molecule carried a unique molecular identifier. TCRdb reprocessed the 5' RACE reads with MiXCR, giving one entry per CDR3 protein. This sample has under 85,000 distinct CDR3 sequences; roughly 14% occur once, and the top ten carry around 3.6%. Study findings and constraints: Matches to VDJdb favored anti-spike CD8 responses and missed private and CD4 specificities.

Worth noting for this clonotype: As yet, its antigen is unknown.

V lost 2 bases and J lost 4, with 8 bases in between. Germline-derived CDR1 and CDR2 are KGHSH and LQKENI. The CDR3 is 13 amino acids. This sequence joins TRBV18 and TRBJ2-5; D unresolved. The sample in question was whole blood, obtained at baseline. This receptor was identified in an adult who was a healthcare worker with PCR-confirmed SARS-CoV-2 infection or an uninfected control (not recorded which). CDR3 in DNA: TGTGCCAGCTCACCAGGGCTAGTAGAGACCCAGTACTTC. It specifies CASSPGLVETQYF.